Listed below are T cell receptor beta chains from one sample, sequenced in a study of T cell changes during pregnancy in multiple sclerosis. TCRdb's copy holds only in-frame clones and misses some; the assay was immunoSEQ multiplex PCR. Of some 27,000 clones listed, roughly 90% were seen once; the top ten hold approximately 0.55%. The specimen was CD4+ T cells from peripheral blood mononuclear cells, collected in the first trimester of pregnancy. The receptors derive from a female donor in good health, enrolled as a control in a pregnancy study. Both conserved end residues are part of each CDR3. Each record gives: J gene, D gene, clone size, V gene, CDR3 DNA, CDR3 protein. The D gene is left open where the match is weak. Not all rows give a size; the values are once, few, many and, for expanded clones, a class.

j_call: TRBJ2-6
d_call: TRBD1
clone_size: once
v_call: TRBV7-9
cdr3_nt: TGTGCCAGCAGCTCCACAGGGGGGACGGGGACCTCTGGGGCCAACGTCCTGACTTTC
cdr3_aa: CASSSTGGTGTSGANVLTF

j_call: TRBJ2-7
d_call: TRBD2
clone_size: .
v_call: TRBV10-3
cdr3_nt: TGTGCCATCAGTACCCGACTAGCGCCAACCTACGAGCAGTACTTC
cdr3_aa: CAISTRLAPTYEQYF

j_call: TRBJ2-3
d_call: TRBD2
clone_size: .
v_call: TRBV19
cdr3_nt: TGTGCCAGTAGTATCTTCGGGACTAGCGGGAGTGCAGATACGCAGTATTTT
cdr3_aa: CASSIFGTSGSADTQYF

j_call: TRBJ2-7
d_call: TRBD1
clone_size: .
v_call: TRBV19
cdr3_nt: TGTGCCAGTAGTTATACAGGGGCTCGACCCTACGAGCAGTACTTC
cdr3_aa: CASSYTGARPYEQYF

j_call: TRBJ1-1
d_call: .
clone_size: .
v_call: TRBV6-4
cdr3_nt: TGTGCCAGCAGTGAAGCACAGGGAAAGTGGTATGCTTTCTTT
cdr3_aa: CASSEAQGKWYAFF

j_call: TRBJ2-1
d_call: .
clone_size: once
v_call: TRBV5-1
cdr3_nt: TGCGCCAGCAGCCCGTTCGAGAGGCCCTCCTACAATGAGCAGTTCTTC
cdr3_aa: CASSPFERPSYNEQFF

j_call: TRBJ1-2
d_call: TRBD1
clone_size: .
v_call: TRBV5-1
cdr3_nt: TGCGCCAGCAGCCTCAGGAAGGGGGCGAGGATGGATGGCTACACCTTC
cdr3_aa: CASSLRKGARMDGYTF

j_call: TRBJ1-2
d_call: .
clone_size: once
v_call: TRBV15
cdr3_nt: TGTGCCACCAGCAGAGATCGGCAGGGGTGGTATAATAACTATGGCTACACCTTC
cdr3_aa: CATSRDRQGWYNNYGYTF

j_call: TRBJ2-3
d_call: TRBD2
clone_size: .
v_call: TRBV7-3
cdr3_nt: TGTGCCAGCAGCCCGGGGACTAGCGGGAGCGAGGGGTATTTT
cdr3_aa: CASSPGTSGSEGYF

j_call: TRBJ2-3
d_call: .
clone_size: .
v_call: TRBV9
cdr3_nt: TGTGCCAGCAGCGAGAACTCAGCGAACGGGGCAGATACGCAGTATTTT
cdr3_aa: CASSENSANGADTQYF

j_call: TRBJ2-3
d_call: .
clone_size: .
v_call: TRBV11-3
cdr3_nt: TGTGCCAGCGCGACAGCTAGCACAGATACGCAGTATTTT
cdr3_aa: CASATASTDTQYF

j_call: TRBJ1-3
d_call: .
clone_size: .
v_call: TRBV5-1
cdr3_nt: TGCGCCAGCAGCTTGGCCGCGCGGGCCTCCTCTGGAAACACCATATATTTT
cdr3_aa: CASSLAARASSGNTIYF

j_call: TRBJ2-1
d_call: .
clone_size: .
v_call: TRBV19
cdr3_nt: TGTGCCAGTAGTTTGATGGGACGAGCGGGTTATGAGCAGTTCTTC
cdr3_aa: CASSLMGRAGYEQFF

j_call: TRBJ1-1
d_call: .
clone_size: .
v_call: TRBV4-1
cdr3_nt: TGCGCCAGCAGCCAAGATTTTCCGGGGGGGAACACTGAAGCTTTCTTT
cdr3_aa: CASSQDFPGGNTEAFF

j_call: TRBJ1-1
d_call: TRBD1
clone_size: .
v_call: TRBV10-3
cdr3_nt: TGTGCCACCGCGAAGATCCCCGGGACAGGGGGGTCTGAAGCTTTCTTT
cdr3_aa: CATAKIPGTGGSEAFF

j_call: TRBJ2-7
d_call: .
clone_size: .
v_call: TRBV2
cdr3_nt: TGTGCCAGCAGTGAAGGGTGGGGAGCCTACGAGCAGTACTTC
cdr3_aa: CASSEGWGAYEQYF

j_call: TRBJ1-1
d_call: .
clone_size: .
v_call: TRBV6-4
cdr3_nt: TGTGCCAGCAGTGAACAGGCGAACACTGAAGCTTTCTTT
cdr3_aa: CASSEQANTEAFF

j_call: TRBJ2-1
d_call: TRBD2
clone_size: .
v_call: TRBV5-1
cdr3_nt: TGCGCCAGCAGCCCGGCGAGCGGGGTAACCACCTACAATGAGCAGTTCTTC
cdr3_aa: CASSPASGVTTYNEQFF

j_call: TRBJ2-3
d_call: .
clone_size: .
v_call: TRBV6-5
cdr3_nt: TGTGCCAGCAGCTCGACGGGGAGCACAGATACGCAGTATTTT
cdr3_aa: CASSSTGSTDTQYF

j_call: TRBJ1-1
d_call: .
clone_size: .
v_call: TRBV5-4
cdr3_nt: TGTGCCAGCAGCCCCCGCACAGGGAACTCTGAAGCTTTCTTT
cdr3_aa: CASSPRTGNSEAFF

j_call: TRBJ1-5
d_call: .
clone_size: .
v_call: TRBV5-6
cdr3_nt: TGTGCCAGCAGCTTGTCTTCAGGGCGGATTAGCAATCAGCCCCAGCATTTT
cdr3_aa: CASSLSSGRISNQPQHF

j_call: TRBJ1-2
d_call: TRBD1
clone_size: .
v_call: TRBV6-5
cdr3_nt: TGTGCCAGCAGTTCCCCGACAGGGAACGACTATGGCTACACCTTC
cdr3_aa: CASSSPTGNDYGYTF

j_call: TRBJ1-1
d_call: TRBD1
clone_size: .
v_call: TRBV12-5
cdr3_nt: TGTGCTAGTGGTTTCGGACAGGCGGGCACTGAAGCTTTCTTT
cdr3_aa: CASGFGQAGTEAFF

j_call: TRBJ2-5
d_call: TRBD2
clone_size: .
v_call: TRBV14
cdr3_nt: TGTGCCAGCAGCCAAGAGGGGATAACTAGCGGGACTCAAGAGACCCAGTACTTC
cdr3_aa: CASSQEGITSGTQETQYF

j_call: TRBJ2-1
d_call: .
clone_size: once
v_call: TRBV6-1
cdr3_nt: TGTGCCAGCATGGCCAGCTCCTACAATGAGCAGTTCTTC
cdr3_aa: CASMASSYNEQFF

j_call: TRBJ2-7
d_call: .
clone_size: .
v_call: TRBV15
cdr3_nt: TGTGCCACCAGCAGAGTAGACACTTACGAGCAGTACTTC
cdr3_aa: CATSRVDTYEQYF

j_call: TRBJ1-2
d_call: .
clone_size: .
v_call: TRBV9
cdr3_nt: TGTGCCAGCAGCGTAGACGAGATATCCTATGGCTACACCTTC
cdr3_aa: CASSVDEISYGYTF

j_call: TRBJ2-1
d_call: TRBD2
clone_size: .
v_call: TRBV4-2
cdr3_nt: TGTGCCAGCAGCCAGCCAGCGGGGGGCAACCCCAATGAGCAGTTCTTC
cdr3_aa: CASSQPAGGNPNEQFF

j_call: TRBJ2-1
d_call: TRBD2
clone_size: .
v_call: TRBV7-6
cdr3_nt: TGTGCCAGCAGCCAATTGGGGGGGACTAGCGGCGAGCAGTTCTTC
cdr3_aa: CASSQLGGTSGEQFF

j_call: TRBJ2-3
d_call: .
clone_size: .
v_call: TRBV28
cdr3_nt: TGTGCCAGCAGTTTACCCCGAACCACTAGCACAGATACGCAGTATTTT
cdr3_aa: CASSLPRTTSTDTQYF

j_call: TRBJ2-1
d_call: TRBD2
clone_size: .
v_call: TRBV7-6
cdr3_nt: TGTGCCAGCAGCTTAGTTGGACTAGCGGGGCCCAATGAGCAGTTCTTC
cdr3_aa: CASSLVGLAGPNEQFF

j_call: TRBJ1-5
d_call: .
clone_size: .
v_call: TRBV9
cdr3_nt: TGTGCCAGCAGCACCGACACACAGCCCCCCCAGCATTTT
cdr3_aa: CASSTDTQPPQHF

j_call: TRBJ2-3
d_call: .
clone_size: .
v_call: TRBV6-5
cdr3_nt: TGTGCCAGCAGTTACTCGCGAGGCAGCACAGATACGCAGTATTTT
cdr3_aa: CASSYSRGSTDTQYF

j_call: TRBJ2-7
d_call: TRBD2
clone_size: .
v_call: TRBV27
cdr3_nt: TGTGCCAGCAGTTTAAGCGGGGGAAGCTCCTACGAGCAGTACTTC
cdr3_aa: CASSLSGGSSYEQYF

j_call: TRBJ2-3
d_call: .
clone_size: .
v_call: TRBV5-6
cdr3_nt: TGTGCCAGCAGCCCCCAGGACACAGATACGCAGTATTTT
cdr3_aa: CASSPQDTDTQYF

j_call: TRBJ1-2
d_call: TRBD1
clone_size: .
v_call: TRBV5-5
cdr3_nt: TGTGCCAGCAGCTCCCTTTCGGGACAGGTCTATGGCTACACCTTC
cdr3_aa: CASSSLSGQVYGYTF

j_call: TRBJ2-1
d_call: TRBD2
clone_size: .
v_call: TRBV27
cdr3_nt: TGTGCCAGCAGTTCCCGGACGGGGGGATGGCAGTTCTTC
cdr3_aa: CASSSRTGGWQFF

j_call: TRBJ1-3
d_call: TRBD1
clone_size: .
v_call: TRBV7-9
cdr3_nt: TGTGCCAGCAGCGCCGGACAGGGTGTAGATGGAAACACCATATATTTT
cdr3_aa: CASSAGQGVDGNTIYF

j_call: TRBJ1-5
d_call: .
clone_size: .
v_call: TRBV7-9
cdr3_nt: TGTGCCAGCAGCTTAGGGGCAGATCAGCCCCAGCATTTT
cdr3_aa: CASSLGADQPQHF

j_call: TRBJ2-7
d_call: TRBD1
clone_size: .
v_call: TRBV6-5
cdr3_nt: TGTGCCAGCACCTGGGACAGGGGGAGAGAGCAGTACTTC
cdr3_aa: CASTWDRGREQYF

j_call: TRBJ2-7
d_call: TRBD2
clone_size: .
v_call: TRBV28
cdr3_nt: TGTGCCAGCAGTTTATGGAGCGGGGGAACCACTCGCGGCGAGCAGTACTTC
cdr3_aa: CASSLWSGGTTRGEQYF

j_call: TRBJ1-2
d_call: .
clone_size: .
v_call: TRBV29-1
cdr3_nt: TGCAGCGTTGATCCGGTTATCGCGGGCTACACCTTC
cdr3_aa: CSVDPVIAGYTF

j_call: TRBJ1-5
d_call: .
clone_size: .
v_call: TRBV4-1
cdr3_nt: TGCGCCAGCAGCCAAGCAGCAGGGCATCAGCCCCAGCATTTT
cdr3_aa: CASSQAAGHQPQHF

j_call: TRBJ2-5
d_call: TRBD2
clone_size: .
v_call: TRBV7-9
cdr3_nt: TGTGCCAGCAGCTCCTTGGGACTAGCGGTAGGGGAGACCCAGTACTTC
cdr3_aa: CASSSLGLAVGETQYF

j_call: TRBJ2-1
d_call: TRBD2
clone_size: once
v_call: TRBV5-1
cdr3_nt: TGCGCCAGCAGCCAGGGACTAGCGGGGGGTAATGAGCAGTTCTTC
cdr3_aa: CASSQGLAGGNEQFF

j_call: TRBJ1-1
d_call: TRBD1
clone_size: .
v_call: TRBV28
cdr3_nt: TGTGCCAGCAGTTCCCCGACAGGGATGTACACTGAAGCTTTCTTT
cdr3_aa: CASSSPTGMYTEAFF

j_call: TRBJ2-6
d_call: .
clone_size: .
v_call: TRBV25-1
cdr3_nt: TGTGCCAGCAGCGAATCGGGGTCTGGGGCCAACGTCCTGACTTTC
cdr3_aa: CASSESGSGANVLTF

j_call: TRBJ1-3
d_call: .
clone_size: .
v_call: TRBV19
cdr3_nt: TGTGCCAGTAATTTTGGGAGGGGATACTCTGGAAACACCATATATTTT
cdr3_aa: CASNFGRGYSGNTIYF

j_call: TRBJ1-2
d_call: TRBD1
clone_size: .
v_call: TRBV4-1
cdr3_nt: TGCGCCAGCAGCCAACCTACCGGGACAGGGGACTATGGCTACACCTTC
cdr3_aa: CASSQPTGTGDYGYTF

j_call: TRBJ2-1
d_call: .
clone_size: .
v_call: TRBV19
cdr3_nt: TGTGCCAGTAGTATTGATAGGGGGAAAGCTGAGCAGTTCTTC
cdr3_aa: CASSIDRGKAEQFF

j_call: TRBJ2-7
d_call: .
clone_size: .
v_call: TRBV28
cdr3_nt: TGTGCCAGCAGTTTAACGGCTGTACTACCCTACGAGCAGTACTTC
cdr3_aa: CASSLTAVLPYEQYF

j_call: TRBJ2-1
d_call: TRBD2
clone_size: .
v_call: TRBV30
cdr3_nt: TGTGCCTGGAGCGGGCTAGCGGCTGATGAGCAGTTCTTC
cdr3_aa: CAWSGLAADEQFF

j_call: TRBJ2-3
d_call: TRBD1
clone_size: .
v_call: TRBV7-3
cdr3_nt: TGTGCCAGCAGCTTGGGACAGGGGGGAACAGATACGCAGTATTTT
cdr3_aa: CASSLGQGGTDTQYF

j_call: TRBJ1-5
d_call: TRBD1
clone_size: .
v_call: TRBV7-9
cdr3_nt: TGTGCCAGCAGCTTATGGCAGGGGGCGAAGGAGCAGCCCCAGCATTTT
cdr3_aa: CASSLWQGAKEQPQHF

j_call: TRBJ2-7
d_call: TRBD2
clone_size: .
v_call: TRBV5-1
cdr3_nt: TGCGCCAGCAGAACCCAGGGAGGGAGGGCCGGCGACGAGCAGTACTTC
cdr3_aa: CASRTQGGRAGDEQYF

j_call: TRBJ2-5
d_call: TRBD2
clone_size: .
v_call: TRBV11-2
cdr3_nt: TGTGCCAGCAGCTTAGGGACTAGCGGGACAGAGACCCAGTACTTC
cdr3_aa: CASSLGTSGTETQYF

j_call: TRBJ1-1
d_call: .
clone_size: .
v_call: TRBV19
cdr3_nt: TGTGCCAGTAGTATAGCCCCAGGTGGAATGAACACTGAAGCTTTCTTT
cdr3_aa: CASSIAPGGMNTEAFF

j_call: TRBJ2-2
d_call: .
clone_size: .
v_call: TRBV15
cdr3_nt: TGTGCCGCCGGCGTCGGAGGGAACACCGGGGAGCTGTTTTTT
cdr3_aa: CAAGVGGNTGELFF